Sequencing of this T cell receptor (beta chain) was carried out in a study of T cell repertoires in cytomegalovirus infection. Study-level results: Cumulative public TCR beta family frequency identified CMV carriers with the relevant HLA.

V trimming: 4 bases; J trimming: 3 bases; junction bases outside the gene matches: 9. The CDR3 has 16 residues. Germline values: CDR1 MDHEN, CDR2 SYDVKM. Note on this clonotype: Its antigen is unknown.

TCRdb itself ran the reads through MiXCR, one entry per CDR3 protein. The table shows about 530,000 distinct CDR3 sequences, with about 25% occurring only once. The origin of this receptor is a human donor in good health (CMV status not recorded). Some clones in this sample may be carry-over from other donors' samples. The sample consisted of PBMCs. V and J are TRBV28 and TRBJ2-7, with 10 bases that match TRBD1. The CDR3 region is CASSYKPGQGNYEQYF. The DNA for the CDR3 is TGTGCCAGCAGTTACAAACCGGGACAGGGGAACTACGAGCAGTACTTC.